These T cell receptor beta chains were read from a single sample in a study of T cell responses to AZD1222 COVID-19 vaccine. Repertoires were generated with immunoSEQ multiplex PCR, while TCRdb's copy carries only in-frame clones and drops some. Of around 130,000 clones listed, roughly 92% were seen once; the top ten hold roughly 1%. The specimen was peripheral blood, collected on day 0 of AZD1222 vaccination. Source of these receptors: an adult in good health. Each CDR3 is given without its conserved first and last residue. D genes are given only for firm matches.

d_call | cdr3_length | v_call | cdr3_aa
. | 13 | TRBV3-1/TRBV3-2 | ASRSLGQLQETQY
. | 15 | TRBV18 | ASSPPTFGVNTGELF
. | 11 | TRBV6-5 | ASSRTRDYGYT
. | 12 | TRBV6-1 | ASSDRLGDTEAF
. | 12 | TRBV9 | ASSGVHNTDTQY
. | 12 | TRBV5-1 | ASSLRAGEYEQY
TRBD1 | 11 | TRBV19 | ASRGQGGEKLF
. | 11 | TRBV13 | ASSFSKVGGYT
. | 10 | TRBV5-5 | ASSYDTYEQY
. | 11 | TRBV5-6 | ASSRGWGEKLF
. | 12 | TRBV18 | ASSPGTSSYEQY
TRBD1 | 15 | TRBV2 | ASSEGPGTGTYSPLH
. | 13 | TRBV30 | AWSVWGVDRYGYT
. | 13 | TRBV5-1 | ASSRRGVATDTQY
TRBD2 | 12 | TRBV20-1 | SASRGGAYNEQF
TRBD1 | 13 | TRBV4-2 | ASSQEATGSYGYT
TRBD1 | 11 | TRBV5-5 | ASSSQGYNEQF
TRBD2 | 13 | TRBV11-2 | ASSSLAGGPYEQF
. | 14 | TRBV7-9 | ASSLGTAYFNSPLH
. | 13 | TRBV14 | ASSQGAGYSYEQY
. | 13 | TRBV11-2 | ASSPTAGLNTEAF
TRBD1 | 12 | TRBV5-8 | ASSLGQGIYGYT
. | 11 | TRBV5-6 | ASSFGSGEYRF
. | 9 | TRBV7-6 | ASSSTHGYT
. | 10 | TRBV19 | ASRKGLTEAF
. | 10 | TRBV6-5 | ASSGRDNEQF
TRBD2 | 14 | TRBV11-2 | ASSFLAGAPRETQY
TRBD1 | 11 | TRBV15 | ASGQGMNTEAF
. | 14 | TRBV5-6 | ASSPPGTSALYEQY
. | 11 | TRBV27 | ASTRGAYNEQF
TRBD2 | 12 | TRBV28 | AIRLAGGADTQY
. | 11 | TRBV10-3 | ASTQTSTDTQY
. | 13 | TRBV5-1 | ASSLVGGRNTEAF
. | 11 | TRBV5-1 | ASSPDGNTEAF
TRBD1 | 17 | TRBV24-1 | ATRLDRGQMDSYNSPLH
. | 13 | TRBV6-6 | ASSSPGDSGNTIY
. | 14 | TRBV18 | ASSPPGSRFSYEQY
. | 12 | TRBV6-5 | ASAPGHLNYGYT
. | 14 | TRBV4-1 | ASSQEEGMLSTEAF
TRBD1 | 11 | TRBV10-3 | AATPGQGYEQY
TRBD1 | 11 | TRBV7-9 | ASTRTGADEQY
. | 11 | TRBV19 | ASSILSSYGYT
. | 11 | TRBV10-3 | AISLENTDTQY
. | 11 | TRBV3-1/TRBV3-2 | ASSQETGNTIY
. | 13 | TRBV2 | ASSKRGNTNEKLF
TRBD2 | 12 | TRBV10-3 | AISDRASGETQY
. | 14 | TRBV5-4 | ASSPFGQGRPYGYT
. | 9 | TRBV19 | ASSIGGGYT